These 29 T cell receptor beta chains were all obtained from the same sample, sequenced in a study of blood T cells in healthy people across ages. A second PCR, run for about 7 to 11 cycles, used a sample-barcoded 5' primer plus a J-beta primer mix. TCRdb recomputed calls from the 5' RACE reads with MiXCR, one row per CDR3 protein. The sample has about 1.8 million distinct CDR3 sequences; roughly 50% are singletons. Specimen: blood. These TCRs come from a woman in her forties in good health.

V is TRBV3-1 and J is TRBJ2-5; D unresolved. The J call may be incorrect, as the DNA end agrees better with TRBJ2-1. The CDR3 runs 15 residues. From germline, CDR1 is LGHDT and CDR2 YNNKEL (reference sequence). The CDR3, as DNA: TGTGCCAGCAGCCCGTGGGAAGCAGCGATGAGGACCCAGTTCTTC. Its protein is CASSPWEAAMRTQFF.

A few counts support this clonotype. For the CDR3, the DNA is TGTGCCAGCAGCCAAGATCGGTCCCTAGCCTCCTACGAGCAGTACTTC. Its protein product is CASSQDRSLASYEQYF. This chain connects TRBV3-1 to TRBJ2-7, with D perhaps TRBD2 (5 bases). The V and J ends lost 0 bases and 0 bases respectively, with 12 bases between them. The CDR3 has 16 residues. The germline gives CDR1 LGHDT, CDR2 YNNKEL (reference sequence).

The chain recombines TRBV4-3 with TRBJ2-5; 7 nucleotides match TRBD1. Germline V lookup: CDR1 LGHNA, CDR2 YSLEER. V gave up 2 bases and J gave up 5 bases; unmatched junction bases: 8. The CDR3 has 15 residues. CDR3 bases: TGCGCCAGCAGCCAACAGGGGGTGGGTTGGGAGACCCAGTACTTC. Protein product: CASSQQGVGWETQYF.

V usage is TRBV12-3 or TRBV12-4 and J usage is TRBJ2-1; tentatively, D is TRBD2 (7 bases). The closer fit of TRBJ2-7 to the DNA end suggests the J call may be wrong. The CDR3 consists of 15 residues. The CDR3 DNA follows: TGTGCCAGCTCGGTGGGGGGGGGCCACTACAATGAGCAGTACTTC. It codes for CASSVGGGHYNEQYF.

The CDR3 nucleotides are TGCAGTGCTAGAACTCTGGGAGGGGGCTGGGGCAATCAGCCCCAGCATTTT. Its translation: CSARTLGGGWGNQPQHF. This chain connects TRBV20-1 to TRBJ1-5; 7 nucleotides match TRBD1. Trimming at V came to 2 bases and at J to 2 bases, leaving 12 bases not matched to a gene. This CDR3 is built from 17 residues. In germline, CDR1 is DFQATT, CDR2 SNEGSKA (reference sequence).

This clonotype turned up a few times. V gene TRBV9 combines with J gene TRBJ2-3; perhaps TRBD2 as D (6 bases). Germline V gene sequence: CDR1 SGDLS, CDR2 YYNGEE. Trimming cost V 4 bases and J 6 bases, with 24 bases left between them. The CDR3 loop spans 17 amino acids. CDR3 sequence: CASSPLREAVSKDTQYF. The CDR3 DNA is TGTGCCAGCAGCCCACTGAGGGAGGCCGTTTCAAAGGATACGCAGTATTTT. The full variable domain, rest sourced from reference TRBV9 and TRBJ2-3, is DSGVTQTPKHLITATGQRVTLRCSPRSGDLSVYWYQQSLDQGLQFLIQYYNGEERAKGNILERFSAQQFPDLHSELNLSSLELGDSALYFCASSPLREAVSKDTQYFGPGTRLTVL.

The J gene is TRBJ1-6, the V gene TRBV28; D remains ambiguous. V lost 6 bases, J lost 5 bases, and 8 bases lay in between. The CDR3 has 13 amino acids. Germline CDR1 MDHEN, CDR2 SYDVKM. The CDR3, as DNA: TGTGCCAGCAGCCAGTATGATAATTCACCCCTCCACTTT. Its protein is CASSQYDNSPLHF.

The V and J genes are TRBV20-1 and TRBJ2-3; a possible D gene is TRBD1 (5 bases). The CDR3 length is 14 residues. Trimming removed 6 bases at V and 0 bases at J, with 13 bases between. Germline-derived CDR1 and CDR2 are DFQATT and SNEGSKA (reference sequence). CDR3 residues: CSAAYRRSTDTQYF. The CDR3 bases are TGCAGTGCCGCATACAGGCGTAGCACAGATACGCAGTATTTT.

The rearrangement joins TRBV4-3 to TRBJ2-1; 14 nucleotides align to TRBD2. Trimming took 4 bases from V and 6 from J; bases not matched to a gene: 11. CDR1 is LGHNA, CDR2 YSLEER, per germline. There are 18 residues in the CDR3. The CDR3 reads CASSPSTSGGVYSNEQFF. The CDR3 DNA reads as TGCGCCAGCAGCCCCTCGACTAGCGGGGGGGTCTATAGCAATGAGCAGTTCTTC.

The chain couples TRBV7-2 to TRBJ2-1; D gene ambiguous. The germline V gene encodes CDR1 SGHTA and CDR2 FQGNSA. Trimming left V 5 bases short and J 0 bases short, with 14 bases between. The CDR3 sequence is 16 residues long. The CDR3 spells CASSVRIGNSYNEQFF. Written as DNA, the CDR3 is TGTGCCAGCAGCGTTCGCATAGGGAACTCCTACAATGAGCAGTTCTTC.

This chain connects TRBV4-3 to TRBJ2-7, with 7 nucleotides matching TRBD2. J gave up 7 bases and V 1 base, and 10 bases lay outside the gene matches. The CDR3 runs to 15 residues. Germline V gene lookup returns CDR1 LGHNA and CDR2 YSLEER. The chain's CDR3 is CASSQGTGGTHEQYF. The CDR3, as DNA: TGCGCCAGCAGCCAAGGAACGGGGGGAACGCATGAGCAGTACTTC.

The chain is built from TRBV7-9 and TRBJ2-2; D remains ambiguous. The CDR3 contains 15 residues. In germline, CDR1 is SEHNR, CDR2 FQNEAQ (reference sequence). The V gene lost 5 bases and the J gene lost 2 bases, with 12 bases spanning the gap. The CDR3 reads CASSTVATNTGELFF. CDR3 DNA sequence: TGTGCCAGCAGCACCGTGGCGACAAACACCGGGGAGCTGTTTTTT.

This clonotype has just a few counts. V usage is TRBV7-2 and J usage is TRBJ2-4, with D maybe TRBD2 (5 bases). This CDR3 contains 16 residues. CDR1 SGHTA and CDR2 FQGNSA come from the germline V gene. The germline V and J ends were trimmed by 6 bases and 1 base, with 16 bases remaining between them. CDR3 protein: CASSSGPGKAKNIQYF. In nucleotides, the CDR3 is TGTGCCAGCAGTTCCGGCCCGGGAAAGGCCAAAAACATTCAGTACTTC.

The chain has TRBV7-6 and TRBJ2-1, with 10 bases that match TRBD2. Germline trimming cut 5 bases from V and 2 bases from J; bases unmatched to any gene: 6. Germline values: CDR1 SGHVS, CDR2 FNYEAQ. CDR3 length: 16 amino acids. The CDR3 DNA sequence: TGTGCCAGCAGCATAGAGCGGGGGGGCCCCTACAATGAGCAGTTCTTC. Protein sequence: CASSIERGGPYNEQFF.

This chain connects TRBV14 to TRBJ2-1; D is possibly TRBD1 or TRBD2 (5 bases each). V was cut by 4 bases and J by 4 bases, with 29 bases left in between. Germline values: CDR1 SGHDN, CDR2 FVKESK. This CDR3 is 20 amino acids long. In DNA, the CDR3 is TGTGCCAGCAGCCCCCTCGGGATCTTCGTCCGCGACAGACGATACAATGAGCAGTTCTTC. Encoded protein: CASSPLGIFVRDRRYNEQFF.

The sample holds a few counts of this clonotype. CDR3 DNA sequence: TGTGCCAGCAGCTACGGGACAGGGGGCAGGAATGAGCAGTTCTTC. Residues: CASSYGTGGRNEQFF. The chain joins TRBV7-2 to TRBJ2-1; 12 bases are shared with TRBD1. Germline V gene data show CDR1 as SGHTA and CDR2 as FQGNSA. This CDR3 region has 15 residues. The V gene end was trimmed by 4 bases and the J gene end by 7 bases; junction bases not matched to a gene: 5.

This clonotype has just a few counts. CDR3 in amino acids: CASRVLAGGPVNEQFF. CDR3 coding DNA: TGTGCCAGCAGGGTACTAGCGGGGGGGCCAGTAAATGAGCAGTTCTTC. V gene TRBV7-9 combines with J gene TRBJ2-1; 13 nucleotides line up with TRBD2. The CDR3 loop spans 16 amino acids. The V gene end was trimmed by 6 bases and the J gene end by 7 bases; junction bases not matched to a gene: 9. CDR1 is SEHNR and CDR2 is FQNEAQ in the germline V gene (reference sequence).

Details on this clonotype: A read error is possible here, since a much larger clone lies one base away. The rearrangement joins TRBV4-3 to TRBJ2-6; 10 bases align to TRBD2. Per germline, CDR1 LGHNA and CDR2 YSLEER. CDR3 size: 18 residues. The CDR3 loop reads CASSQTFSGGTGADVLTF. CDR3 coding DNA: TGCGCCAGCAGCCAGACTTTTAGCGGGGGGACTGGGGCCGACGTCCTGACTTTC.

The CDR3 sequence: CAVRDRVNQPQHF. CDR3 bases: TGTGCCGTCCGGGACAGGGTCAATCAGCCCCAGCATTTT. The V and J genes are TRBV24-1 and TRBJ1-5, with 9 bases identical to TRBD1. This CDR3 comprises 13 residues. V trimming: 12 bases; J trimming: 3 bases; junction bases outside the gene matches: 5. Germline V gene lookup returns CDR1 KGHDR and CDR2 SFDVKD.

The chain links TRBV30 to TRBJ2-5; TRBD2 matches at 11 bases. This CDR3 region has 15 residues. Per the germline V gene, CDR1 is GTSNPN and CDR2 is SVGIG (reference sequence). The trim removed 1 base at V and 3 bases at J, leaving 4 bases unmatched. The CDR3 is CAWSELAGGKETQYF. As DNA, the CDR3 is TGTGCCTGGAGTGAGCTAGCGGGAGGCAAAGAGACCCAGTACTTC.

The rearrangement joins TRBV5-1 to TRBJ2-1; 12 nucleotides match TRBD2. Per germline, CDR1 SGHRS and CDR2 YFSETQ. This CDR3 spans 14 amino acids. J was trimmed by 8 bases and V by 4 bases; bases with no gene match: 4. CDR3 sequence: CASSRLAGEDEQFF. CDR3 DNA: TGCGCCAGCAGCCGACTAGCGGGGGAGGATGAGCAGTTCTTC. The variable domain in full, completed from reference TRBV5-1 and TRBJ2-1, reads KAGVTQTPRYLIKTRGQQVTLSCSPISGHRSVSWYQQTPGQGLQFLFEYFSETQRNKGNFPGRFSGRQFSNSRSEMNVSTLELGDSALYLCASSRLAGEDEQFFGPGTRLTVL.

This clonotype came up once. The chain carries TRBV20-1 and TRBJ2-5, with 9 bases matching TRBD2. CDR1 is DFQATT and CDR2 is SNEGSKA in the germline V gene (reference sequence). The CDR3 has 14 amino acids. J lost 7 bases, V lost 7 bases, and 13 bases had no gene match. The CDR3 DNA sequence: TGCAGTGGAAATGGCGGGGGGGCCTCGGGGACCCAGTACTTC. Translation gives CSGNGGGASGTQYF.

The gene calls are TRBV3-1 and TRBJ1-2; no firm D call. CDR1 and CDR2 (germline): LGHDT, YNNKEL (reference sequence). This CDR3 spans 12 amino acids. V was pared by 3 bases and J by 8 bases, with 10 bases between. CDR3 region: CASSHQTGGYTF. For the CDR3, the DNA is TGTGCCAGCAGCCACCAGACGGGGGGCTACACCTTC.

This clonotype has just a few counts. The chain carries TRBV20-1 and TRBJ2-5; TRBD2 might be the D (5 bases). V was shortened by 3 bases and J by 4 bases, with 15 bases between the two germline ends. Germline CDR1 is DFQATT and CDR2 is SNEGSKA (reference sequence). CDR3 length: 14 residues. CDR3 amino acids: CSARALGIPETQYF. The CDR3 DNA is TGCAGTGCTAGGGCACTAGGGATACCAGAGACCCAGTACTTC.

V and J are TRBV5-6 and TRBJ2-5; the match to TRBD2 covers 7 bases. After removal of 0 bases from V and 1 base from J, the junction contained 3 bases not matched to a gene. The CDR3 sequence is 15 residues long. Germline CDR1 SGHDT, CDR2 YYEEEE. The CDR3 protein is CASSLVPGGQETQYF. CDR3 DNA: TGTGCCAGCAGCTTGGTTCCGGGGGGCCAAGAGACCCAGTACTTC.

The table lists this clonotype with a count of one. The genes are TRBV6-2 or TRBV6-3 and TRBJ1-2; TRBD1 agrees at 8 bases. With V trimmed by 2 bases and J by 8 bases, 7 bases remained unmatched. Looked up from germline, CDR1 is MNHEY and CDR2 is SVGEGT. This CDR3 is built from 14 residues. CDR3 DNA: TGTGCCAGCAGTTACCCCTGGACAGGGACAGGCTACACCTTC. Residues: CASSYPWTGTGYTF.

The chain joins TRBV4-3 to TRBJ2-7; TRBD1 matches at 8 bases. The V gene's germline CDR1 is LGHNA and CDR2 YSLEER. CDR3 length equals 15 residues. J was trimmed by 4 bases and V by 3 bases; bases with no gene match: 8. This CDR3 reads CASSQLTGGEYEQYF. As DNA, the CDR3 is TGCGCCAGCAGCCAGCTAACAGGGGGTGAATACGAGCAGTACTTC.

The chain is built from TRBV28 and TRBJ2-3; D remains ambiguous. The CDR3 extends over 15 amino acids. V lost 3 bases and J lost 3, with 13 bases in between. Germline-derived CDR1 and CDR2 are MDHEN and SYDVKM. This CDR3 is CASSFPSRTTDTQYF. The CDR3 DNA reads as TGTGCCAGCAGTTTCCCCAGTAGAACTACAGATACGCAGTATTTT.

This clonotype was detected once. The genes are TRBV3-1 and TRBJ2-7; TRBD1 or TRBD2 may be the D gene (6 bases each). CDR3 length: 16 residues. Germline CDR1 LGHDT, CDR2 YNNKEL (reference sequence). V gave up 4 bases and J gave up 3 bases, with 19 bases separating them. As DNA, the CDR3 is TGTGCCAGCAGCCGTCGGGGAAGGGGGGCCGGCTACGAGCAGTACTTC. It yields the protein CASSRRGRGAGYEQYF.